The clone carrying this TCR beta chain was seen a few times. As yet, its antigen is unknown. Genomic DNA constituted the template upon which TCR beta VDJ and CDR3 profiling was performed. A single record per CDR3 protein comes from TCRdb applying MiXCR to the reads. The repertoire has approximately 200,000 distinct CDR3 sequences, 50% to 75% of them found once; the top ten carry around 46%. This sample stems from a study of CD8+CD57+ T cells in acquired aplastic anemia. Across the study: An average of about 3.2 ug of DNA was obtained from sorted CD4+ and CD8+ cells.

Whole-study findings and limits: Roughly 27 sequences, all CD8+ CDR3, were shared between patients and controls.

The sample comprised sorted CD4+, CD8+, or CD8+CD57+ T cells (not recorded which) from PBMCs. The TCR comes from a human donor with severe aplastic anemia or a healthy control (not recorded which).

CDR3 coding DNA: TGTGCCAGCAGTACAGGGTTCACTGAAGCTTTCTTT. Translated: CASSTGFTEAFF. The chain employs TRBV2 and TRBJ1-1; D is perhaps TRBD1 (6 bases). V was pared by 5 bases and J by 4 bases, with 8 bases between. The CDR3 loop spans 12 amino acids. Germline V CDR1 and CDR2: SNHLY, FYNNEI.